The 32 T cell receptor beta chains listed next were all sequenced from one sample in a study of T-cell reconstitution after alpha-beta-depleted transplantation in children. For TCRbeta, the library was prepared with unique molecular identifiers. In TCRdb, the PCR reads were re-called with MiXCR into one record per CDR3 protein. Seen here are about 400,000 distinct CDR3 sequences, around 15% observed once, and the top ten hold over 25%. Sequencing used PBMCs, mostly from graft donor cells, obtained 360 days after TCRalphabeta/CD19-depleted stem cell transplant. These receptors were obtained from a boy younger than two who had a stem cell transplant for Wiskott-Aldrich syndrome, so the T cells may come from the graft donor.

The V gene is TRBV11-2, the J gene TRBJ2-5; 9 bases align to TRBD2. The V and J ends lost 2 bases and 2 bases, in that order; junction bases with no gene match: 6. The germline CDR1 and CDR2 sequences are SGHAT and FQNNGV. The CDR3 length is 16 residues. The CDR3 loop is CASSLRREGPQETQYF. Written as DNA, the CDR3 is TGTGCCAGCAGCTTACGGCGGGAGGGCCCTCAAGAGACCCAGTACTTC.

The CDR3: CAWSYYRGGEQFF. As DNA, the CDR3 is TGTGCCTGGAGCTACTACAGGGGAGGTGAGCAGTTCTTC. The chain is built from TRBV30 and TRBJ2-1; a possible D gene is TRBD1 (7 bases). The germline V gene encodes CDR1 GTSNPN and CDR2 SVGIG (reference sequence). The CDR3 spans 13 residues. V lost 3 bases and J 9 bases, leaving 15 bases between the germline ends.

This clonotype was observed a few times. This chain joins TRBV7-9 and TRBJ2-1; weak D call: TRBD1 (6 bases). CDR3 length: 15 residues. Trimming took off 6 bases at V and 2 bases at J, with 14 bases between the two ends. Per germline, CDR1 SEHNR and CDR2 FQNEAQ (reference sequence). Here the CDR3 DNA reads TGTGCCAGCAGGTCAGGGGAGAGGACCTACAATGAGCAGTTCTTC. Encoded protein: CASRSGERTYNEQFF.

The chain uses TRBV12-3 or TRBV12-4 and TRBJ2-7, with D possibly matching TRBD2 (6 bases). The CDR3 is 14 amino acids. Trimming removed 6 bases at V and 0 bases at J, with 12 bases between. The CDR3: CASRAGQGSYEQYF. In nucleotides, the CDR3 is TGTGCCAGCAGAGCGGGCCAGGGCTCCTACGAGCAGTACTTC.

This clonotype has more than one count but fewer than ten. The V gene is TRBV7-6, the J gene TRBJ2-1; perhaps TRBD1 as D (6 bases). The germline gives CDR1 SGHVS, CDR2 FNYEAQ. This CDR3 is built from 14 residues. V lost 3 bases to trimming and J lost 5 bases, with 11 bases between them. Here the CDR3 reads CASSFTGKHNEQFF. The DNA for the CDR3 is TGTGCCAGCAGCTTCACAGGGAAGCACAATGAGCAGTTCTTC.

This rearrangement joins TRBV20-1 to TRBJ2-5; 15 bases map to TRBD2. Germline assignment: CDR1 DFQATT and CDR2 SNEGSKA (reference sequence). Losses at the gene ends were 6 bases for V and 0 bases for J; bases not matched to a gene: 8. The CDR3 loop spans 17 amino acids. CDR3 sequence (DNA): TGCAGTGCCCCCGGACTAGCGGGGGGGACGTACCAAGAGACCCAGTACTTC. Protein: CSAPGLAGGTYQETQYF.

This clonotype was counted between two and nine times. The rearrangement joins TRBV20-1 to TRBJ2-7; D is perhaps TRBD1 (6 bases). Deletions cut 0 bases from V and 0 bases from J, with 12 bases between. Per germline, CDR1 DFQATT and CDR2 SNEGSKA (reference sequence). The length of the CDR3 is 15 residues. CDR3 sequence reads: CSAREKGQSSYEQYF. The CDR3 bases are TGCAGTGCTAGAGAAAAAGGACAGAGCTCCTACGAGCAGTACTTC.

Comments on this clonotype: Sequence at one end of the junction differs from germline and may be a read error. The chain uses TRBV10-3 and TRBJ2-5, with D maybe TRBD1 (5 bases). The CDR3 runs 15 residues. Germline assignment: CDR1 ENHRY and CDR2 SYGVKD. Here the CDR3 reads CAISKSTVRQETQYF. CDR3 bases: TGTGCCATCAGTAAGTCGACAGTTCGGCAAGAGACCCAGTACTTC.

This clonotype was counted many times. V and J are TRBV10-3 and TRBJ2-3; 7 nucleotides match TRBD1. Germline assignment: CDR1 ENHRY and CDR2 SYGVKD. With V trimmed by 5 bases and J by 2 bases, 4 bases remained unmatched. CDR3 length: 14 residues. The CDR3, as DNA: TGTGCCATCAGTCCGGACAGGCCCACAGATACGCAGTATTTT. Amino acid sequence: CAISPDRPTDTQYF.

The gene calls are TRBV20-1 and TRBJ1-4; no definite D call. V was trimmed by 0 bases and J by 5 bases, leaving 7 bases between them. The CDR3 runs to 13 residues. Germline V lookup: CDR1 DFQATT, CDR2 SNEGSKA (reference sequence). The chain's CDR3 is CSARDGVNEKLFF. In nucleotides, the CDR3 is TGCAGTGCTAGAGATGGGGTGAATGAAAAACTGTTTTTT.

The rearrangement uses TRBV10-3 and TRBJ2-3; 9 bases line up with TRBD1. The germline CDR1 and CDR2 sequences are ENHRY and SYGVKD. Trimming cost V 6 bases and J 2 bases; bases outside gene matches: 6. CDR3 length: 15 residues. CDR3 DNA sequence: TGTGCCATCAGCTTAACAGGGGGCCACACAGATACGCAGTATTTT. Its protein is CAISLTGGHTDTQYF.

There are a few counts of this clonotype. The chain carries TRBV10-3 and TRBJ2-7, with 8 bases aligning to TRBD2. Germline CDR1 ENHRY, CDR2 SYGVKD. V dropped 11 bases and J dropped 2; count of bases not matched to a gene: 8. CDR3 length equals 13 residues. CDR3 region: CASRGLETYEQYF. CDR3 in DNA: TGTGCCTCCAGGGGACTAGAAACCTACGAGCAGTACTTC.

This rearrangement joins TRBV9 to TRBJ2-3, with TRBD2 matching 8 bases. CDR3 size: 15 residues. Trimming removed 3 bases from V and 6 bases from J; junction bases left unmatched: 9. The germline gives CDR1 SGDLS, CDR2 YYNGEE. Written as DNA, the CDR3 is TGTGCCAGCAGCGCTTCGGGGGGGGTGATTGATACGCAGTATTTT. Its translation is CASSASGGVIDTQYF.

The chain carries TRBV3-1 and TRBJ2-7; D perhaps matches TRBD2 (5 bases). The CDR3 contains 15 residues. V was trimmed by 4 bases and J by 4 bases, leaving 17 bases between them. Germline V lookup: CDR1 LGHDT, CDR2 YNNKEL (reference sequence). The DNA of the CDR3 is TGTGCCAGCAGCCCCGGGATGGGAGTGGCTTACGAGCAGTACTTC. Translating gives CASSPGMGVAYEQYF.

This clonotype came up a few times. The chain links TRBV6-1 to TRBJ2-7; tentative D call: TRBD1 (6 bases). The CDR3 sequence is 16 residues long. From germline, CDR1 is MNHNS and CDR2 SASEGT. V was trimmed by 7 bases and J by 3 bases, leaving 22 bases between them. CDR3 coding DNA: TGTGCCAGCACCGGACCGGGGAACAGGGCCTACTACGAGCAGTACTTC. This encodes CASTGPGNRAYYEQYF.

The chain has TRBV24-1 and TRBJ1-1; D remains ambiguous. Germline values: CDR1 KGHDR, CDR2 SFDVKD. V was trimmed by 3 bases and J by 3 bases, leaving 7 bases between them. The CDR3 has 13 residues. In DNA, the CDR3 is TGTGCCACCAGTGATGGAGTGGACACTGAAGCTTTCTTT. As protein: CATSDGVDTEAFF.

This chain connects TRBV28 to TRBJ1-2, with a possible D match to TRBD1 (6 bases). Per germline, CDR1 MDHEN and CDR2 SYDVKM. V lost 6 bases to trimming and J lost 4 bases, with 12 bases between them. This CDR3 has 13 residues. CDR3 nucleotides: TGTGCCAGCAGATCTCAGGGGATCTATGGCTACACCTTC. It codes for CASRSQGIYGYTF.

The table lists this clonotype with a few counts. The chain has TRBV7-6 and TRBJ2-3, with D possibly being TRBD1 (5 bases). Germline V gene sequence: CDR1 SGHVS, CDR2 FNYEAQ. This CDR3 is built from 14 residues. The V end was cut by 4 bases, the J end by 1 base, with 9 bases between. The CDR3 region is CASSSRVGTDTQYF. The CDR3 DNA follows: TGTGCCAGCAGCTCCAGGGTCGGCACAGATACGCAGTATTTT.

This clonotype was seen more than once but under ten times. The chain is built from TRBV25-1 and TRBJ2-5; 10 nucleotides align to TRBD1. J gave up 3 bases and V 1 base, and 11 bases lay outside the gene matches. Looked up from germline, CDR1 is MGHDK and CDR2 is SYGVNS. This CDR3 is 18 amino acids long. DNA for the CDR3: TGTGCCAGCAGTGAATCCCGCTGGTCCGGGACAGGGGAAGAGACCCAGTACTTC. Translation gives CASSESRWSGTGEETQYF.

This chain uses TRBV4-2 with TRBJ2-3; either TRBD1 or TRBD2 may supply D (5 bases each). Trimming took off 0 bases at V and 1 base at J, with 11 bases between the two ends. Germline V lookup: CDR1 LGHNA, CDR2 YNFKEQ. CDR3 length: 16 residues. The CDR3 loop is CASSQDLGTGTDTQYF. The CDR3 DNA follows: TGTGCCAGCAGCCAAGATTTAGGGACCGGCACAGATACGCAGTATTTT.

This clonotype was seen a few times. The V gene is TRBV12-3 or TRBV12-4, the J gene TRBJ2-3; possibly TRBD1 for D (5 bases). The V gene lost 6 bases and the J gene lost 3 bases, with 10 bases spanning the gap. This CDR3 has 13 amino acids. The CDR3 DNA reads as TGTGCCAGCAGAGTACAGGAAACAGATACGCAGTATTTT. Translating gives CASRVQETDTQYF.

This clonotype was seen a few times. CDR3 protein: CASTSDSYTQYF. The CDR3 DNA is TGTGCCAGCACCTCAGACAGCTATACGCAGTATTTT. This sequence joins TRBV12-3 or TRBV12-4 and TRBJ2-3; possibly TRBD1 for D (5 bases). Trimming removed 7 bases at V and 7 bases at J, with 12 bases between. This CDR3 is 12 amino acids long.

The chain is built from TRBV10-2 and TRBJ2-4; weak D call: TRBD2 (6 bases). Trimming removed 1 base from V and 6 bases from J, with 16 bases in between. The germline V gene has CDR1 WSHSY and CDR2 SAAADI. The CDR3 runs to 16 residues. CDR3 amino acids: CASSELFSGSGNIQYF. The CDR3 coding sequence is TGCGCCAGCAGTGAGTTATTCTCCGGGAGTGGAAACATTCAGTACTTC.

This chain links TRBV18 with TRBJ2-7; TRBD2 aligns across 12 bases. Germline trimming cut 3 bases from V and 3 bases from J; bases unmatched to any gene: 12. The CDR3 runs to 18 residues. CDR1 and CDR2 from the germline V gene are KGHSH and LQKENI. CDR3 bases: TGTGCCAGCTCACCTGGGTACCAGACTAGCGGGAGAATCTACGAGCAGTACTTC. Translation: CASSPGYQTSGRIYEQYF.

The chain uses TRBV6-5 and TRBJ2-1; D gene uncertain. Germline lookup yields CDR1 MNHEY and CDR2 SVGAGI. CDR3 length equals 15 residues. Trimming cost V 0 bases and J 7 bases, with 13 bases left between them. CDR3 region: CASSYSPIFLNEQFF. CDR3 DNA sequence: TGTGCCAGCAGTTACTCGCCTATTTTCCTGAATGAGCAGTTCTTC.

V is TRBV4-1 and J is TRBJ1-5; a weak D match, TRBD1 (6 bases). Trimming shortened V by 0 bases and J by 7 bases, and 13 bases separated the two germline ends. The CDR3 consists of 15 residues. CDR1 MGHRA and CDR2 YSYEKL come from the germline V gene. CDR3 in DNA: TGCGCCAGCAGCCAAGATTTTCAGGGGTTCCAGCCCCAGCATTTT. Protein: CASSQDFQGFQPQHF.

This clonotype has ten or more counts. V and J are TRBV2 and TRBJ1-1; D call uncertain. Germline V lookup: CDR1 SNHLY, CDR2 FYNNEI. The CDR3 is 14 residues long. Trimming stripped 8 bases from V and 1 base from J, with 14 bases between. CDR3 sequence: CASGVWGSNTEAFF. In DNA, the CDR3 is TGTGCCAGCGGTGTTTGGGGATCGAACACTGAAGCTTTCTTT.

This clonotype came up a few times. This chain links TRBV4-3 with TRBJ2-4, with unresolved D. The CDR3 totals 15 residues. Trimming left V 1 base short and J 6 bases short, with 13 bases between. Germline V lookup: CDR1 LGHNA, CDR2 YSLEER. This CDR3 reads CASSQAPPGGNIQYF. DNA for the CDR3: TGCGCCAGCAGCCAAGCCCCACCCGGCGGAAACATTCAGTACTTC.

The V call is TRBV28, the J call TRBJ2-1; possible D gene TRBD2, 7 bases. The CDR3 is 13 amino acids. The V end lost 7 bases, the J end lost 9 bases, and 16 bases lay between the germline ends. CDR1 MDHEN and CDR2 SYDVKM come from the germline V gene. The CDR3 protein is CASTLGGGGEQFF. The DNA for the CDR3 is TGTGCCAGCACTCTAGGGGGGGGCGGTGAGCAGTTCTTC.

The rearrangement uses TRBV4-3 and TRBJ1-1; 7 bases are shared with TRBD1. CDR3 size: 15 residues. Germline assignment: CDR1 LGHNA and CDR2 YSLEER. V was pared by 4 bases and J by 0 bases, with 5 bases of the junction left unmatched. This CDR3 is CASSRRTGMNTEAFF. The CDR3 region has the DNA TGCGCCAGCAGCCGCAGGACAGGAATGAACACTGAAGCTTTCTTT.

The chain carries TRBV29-1 and TRBJ2-7; 12 nucleotides agree with TRBD2. The junction had 6 bases not matched to a gene; V was cut back by 5 bases and J by 1 base. Germline loops: CDR1 SQVTM, CDR2 ANQGSEA. This CDR3 comprises 15 residues. The CDR3 here is CSVSRTSGVSYEQYF. The CDR3 DNA follows: TGCAGCGTTTCGCGGACTAGCGGGGTTTCCTACGAGCAGTACTTC.

This clonotype turned up a few times. J is TRBJ2-7 and V is TRBV6-6; no definite D call. The CDR3 runs to 11 residues. V was cut by 5 bases and J by 7 bases, with 9 bases left in between. Germline V gives CDR1 MNHNY, CDR2 SVGAGI (reference sequence). CDR3 in DNA: TGTGCCAGCAGTACAGCTTGGGAGCAGTACTTC. Amino acid sequence: CASSTAWEQYF.